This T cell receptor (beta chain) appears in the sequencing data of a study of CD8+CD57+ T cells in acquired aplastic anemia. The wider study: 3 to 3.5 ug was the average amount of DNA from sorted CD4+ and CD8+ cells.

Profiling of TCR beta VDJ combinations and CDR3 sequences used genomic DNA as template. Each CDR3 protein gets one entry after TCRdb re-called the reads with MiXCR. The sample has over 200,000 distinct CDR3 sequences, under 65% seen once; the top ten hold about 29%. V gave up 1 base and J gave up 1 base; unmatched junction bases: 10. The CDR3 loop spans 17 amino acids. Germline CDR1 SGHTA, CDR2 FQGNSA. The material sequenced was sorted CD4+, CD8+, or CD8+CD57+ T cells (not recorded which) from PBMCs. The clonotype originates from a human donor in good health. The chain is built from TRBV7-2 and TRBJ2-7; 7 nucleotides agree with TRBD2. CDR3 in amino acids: CASSLGASGTFSYEQYF. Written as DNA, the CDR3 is TGTGCCAGCAGCTTAGGAGCCAGCGGGACGTTTTCCTACGAGCAGTACTTC.